This entry lists 21 T cell receptor beta chains sequenced from one sample in a study of OX40 agonist ivuxolimab in advanced cancers. The data were produced by immunoSEQ multiplex PCR, yet TCRdb's version contains in-frame clones alone and is incomplete. The sample shows approximately 58,000 clones, more than 85% of them seen only once. Sample: CD4+ or CD8+ T cells sorted from blood, taken in a trial of the OX40 agonist ivuxolimab. Receptors originate from an adult with an advanced solid tumor such as melanoma, head and neck, liver or kidney cancer.

The CDR3 sequence is CASHTRFDRDPLHF. CDR3 in DNA: TGTGCCAGTCACACGCGCTTCGACAGGGACCCCCTCCACTTT. The chain is built from TRBV19 and TRBJ1-6, with 7 bases identical to TRBD1. The length of the CDR3 is 14 residues. Germline-derived CDR1 and CDR2 are LNHDA and SQIVND (reference sequence). After removal of 8 bases from V and 13 bases from J, the junction contained 14 bases not matched to a gene.

This clone was seen just once. The chain joins TRBV28 to TRBJ1-1, with D perhaps matching TRBD1 (5 bases). Germline V gives CDR1 MDHEN, CDR2 SYDVKM. The length of the CDR3 is 12 residues. Trimming stripped 3 bases from V and 5 bases from J, with 7 bases between. CDR3 residues: CASSFWGTEAFF. CDR3 DNA sequence: TGTGCCAGCAGTTTTTGGGGGACTGAAGCTTTCTTT.

This chain uses TRBV28 with TRBJ2-7; no reliable D call. The CDR3 is 12 residues long. In germline, CDR1 is MDHEN, CDR2 SYDVKM. Trimming left V 4 bases short and J 5 bases short, with 9 bases between. CDR3 sequence: CASSSLGDEQYF. The CDR3 DNA sequence: TGTGCCAGCAGTTCCCTTGGGGACGAGCAGTACTTC.

The rearrangement joins TRBV5-1 to TRBJ2-1; 12 bases match TRBD1. This CDR3 region has 15 residues. Germline V gene sequence: CDR1 SGHRS, CDR2 YFSETQ. Unmatched junction bases numbered 8, after V lost 4 bases and J lost 9 bases. CDR3 nucleotide sequence: TGCGCCAGCAGCCTCCGGGACAGGGGGCCCGGTGAGCAGTTCTTC. Translating gives CASSLRDRGPGEQFF.

This rearrangement joins TRBV19 to TRBJ2-2; no firm D call. The CDR3 consists of 14 residues. CDR1 and CDR2 from the germline V gene are LNHDA and SQIVND (reference sequence). V lost 5 bases to trimming and J lost 4 bases, with 11 bases between them. CDR3 sequence reads: CASSSDTFTGELFF. Written as DNA, the CDR3 is TGTGCCAGTAGTTCCGACACATTCACCGGGGAGCTGTTTTTT. Full variable domain (missing parts from reference TRBV19 and TRBJ2-2): DGGITQSPKYLFRKEGQNVTLSCEQNLNHDAMYWYRQDPGQGLRLIYYSQIVNDFQKGDIAEGYSVSREKKESFPLTVTSAQKNPTAFYLCASSSDTFTGELFFGEGSRLTVL.

V and J are TRBV18 and TRBJ2-1; TRBD2 matches at 12 bases. V lost 6 bases to trimming and J lost 8 bases; unmatched junction nucleotides: 8. CDR1 is KGHSH and CDR2 is LQKENI in the germline V gene. This CDR3 spans 15 amino acids. The chain's CDR3 is CASSPPSGRGDEQFF. CDR3 DNA sequence: TGTGCCAGCTCCCCCCCTAGCGGGAGGGGGGATGAGCAGTTCTTC.

The gene calls are TRBV2 and TRBJ2-7, with 7 bases identical to TRBD2. This CDR3 is built from 12 residues. Losses at the gene ends were 7 bases for V and 2 bases for J; bases not matched to a gene: 2. The germline gives CDR1 SNHLY, CDR2 FYNNEI. CDR3 sequence: CASKGTTYEQYF. The CDR3 DNA is TGTGCCAGCAAGGGGACTACCTACGAGCAGTACTTC.

The gene calls are TRBV30 and TRBJ1-2, with D maybe TRBD1 (6 bases). Germline CDR1 reads GTSNPN; CDR2 reads SVGIG (reference sequence). This CDR3 is 12 amino acids long. V lost 2 bases and J lost 7, with 11 bases in between. As DNA, the CDR3 is TGTGCCTGGAGTTGGGGGGCGAGTGGCTACACCTTC. It yields the protein CAWSWGASGYTF.

V gene TRBV11-2 combines with J gene TRBJ2-7, with D perhaps matching TRBD1 (6 bases). CDR3 length: 14 amino acids. The germline gives CDR1 SGHAT, CDR2 FQNNGV. Deletions cut 2 bases from V and 3 bases from J, with 11 bases between. The CDR3 DNA reads as TGTGCCAGCAGCTTAACAGGGCGGAGCTACGAGCAGTACTTC. Translated: CASSLTGRSYEQYF.

This chain joins TRBV19 and TRBJ2-7, with 8 bases identical to TRBD1. CDR1 LNHDA and CDR2 SQIVND come from the germline V gene (reference sequence). V was pared by 7 bases and J by 7 bases, with 9 bases of the junction left unmatched. The CDR3 sequence is 13 residues long. CDR3 loop: CASTSQGAGEQYF. CDR3 DNA: TGTGCCAGTACGAGTCAGGGGGCGGGTGAGCAGTACTTC.

The J gene is TRBJ1-4, the V gene TRBV19; D is ambiguous. The germline V gene encodes CDR1 LNHDA and CDR2 SQIVND (reference sequence). This CDR3 region has 16 residues. Trimming removed 4 bases from V and 5 bases from J, with 17 bases in between. The CDR3 here is CASSNPRRTGNEKLFF. In DNA form, the CDR3 reads TGTGCCAGTAGTAACCCCCGTAGGACGGGGAATGAAAAACTGTTTTTT.

The chain combines TRBV5-1 with TRBJ1-5, with D uncertain. The germline gives CDR1 SGHRS, CDR2 YFSETQ. Deletions cut 4 bases from V and 2 bases from J, with 10 bases between. CDR3 length equals 14 residues. The CDR3 DNA follows: TGCGCCAGCAGCACCATGGGTGGCAATCAGCCCCAGCATTTT. Its translation is CASSTMGGNQPQHF.

The J gene is TRBJ2-1, the V gene TRBV30, with 7 bases matching TRBD2. Germline CDR1 is GTSNPN and CDR2 is SVGIG (reference sequence). J was trimmed by 0 bases and V by 4 bases; bases with no gene match: 3. The CDR3 has 14 residues. CDR3 bases: TGTGCCTGGAAGGCTAGCGGCTCCTACAATGAGCAGTTCTTC. It is translated as CAWKASGSYNEQFF.

The genes are TRBV7-9 and TRBJ2-5; 8 bases match TRBD1. The J call is doubtful: the DNA matches TRBJ2-7 better. In germline, CDR1 is SEHNR, CDR2 FQNEAQ (reference sequence). The CDR3 contains 17 residues. The CDR3 is CASSATGQGQISYEQYF. The CDR3 region has the DNA TGTGCCAGCAGCGCCACCGGACAGGGTCAAATCTCGTACGAGCAGTACTTC.

The chain couples TRBV28 to TRBJ2-7, with TRBD2 as a possible D gene (7 bases). Per germline, CDR1 MDHEN and CDR2 SYDVKM. With 3 bases removed from V and 4 bases from J, the gap between germline ends came to 16 bases. The CDR3 covers 15 residues. This chain's CDR3 is CASSLGGASWYEQYF. The CDR3 DNA reads as TGTGCCAGCAGTTTGGGGGGGGCTAGTTGGTACGAGCAGTACTTC.

The gene calls are TRBV18 and TRBJ2-5; D might be TRBD2 (7 bases). Germline V gives CDR1 KGHSH, CDR2 LQKENI. This CDR3 region has 15 residues. Between the trimmed V and J ends, which lost 3 bases and 5 bases, there was a span of 16 bases. The chain's CDR3 is CASSPRGREQETQYF. CDR3 nucleotide sequence: TGTGCCAGCTCACCCCGGGGGCGGGAGCAGGAGACCCAGTACTTC.

The rearrangement uses TRBV28 and TRBJ2-5; 8 nucleotides agree with TRBD2. Germline CDR1 MDHEN, CDR2 SYDVKM. Unmatched junction bases numbered 9, after V lost 5 bases and J lost 4 bases. The CDR3 is made up of 15 amino acids. CDR3 bases: TGTGCCAGCAGTCTATCGGGGGGGAGGGCAGAGACCCAGTACTTC. Translated: CASSLSGGRAETQYF.

The CDR3 protein is CASRRTSRSYNEQFF. In DNA form, the CDR3 reads TGTGCCAGCAGACGGACTAGCCGCTCCTACAATGAGCAGTTCTTC. The chain recombines TRBV11-2 with TRBJ2-1; TRBD2 matches 8 bases. The CDR3 is made up of 15 amino acids. Per the germline V gene, CDR1 is SGHAT and CDR2 is FQNNGV. V shed 6 bases, J shed 0 bases, and the junction held 4 bases outside the gene matches.

The chain is built from TRBV28 and TRBJ2-3, with D uncertain. Trimming pared 6 bases from V and 3 bases from J, leaving 4 bases between. The germline V gene encodes CDR1 MDHEN and CDR2 SYDVKM. The CDR3 loop spans 11 amino acids. CDR3 amino acids: CASRLTDTQYF. The CDR3, as DNA: TGTGCCAGCAGGCTTACAGATACGCAGTATTTT.

V and J are TRBV7-2 and TRBJ1-3; TRBD1 might be the D (5 bases). V lost 1 base, J lost 8 bases, and 15 bases lay in between. The CDR3 has 15 residues. Germline assignment: CDR1 SGHTA and CDR2 FQGNSA. CDR3 in amino acids: CASSLGTQGRYTIYF. The CDR3 DNA reads TGTGCCAGCAGCTTAGGGACTCAGGGAAGATACACCATATATTTT.

V is TRBV18 and J is TRBJ2-1; TRBD2 agrees at 11 bases. The CDR3 has 17 residues. Germline assignment: CDR1 KGHSH and CDR2 LQKENI. Trimming at V came to 0 bases and at J to 10 bases, leaving 11 bases not matched to a gene. The CDR3: CASSPPGLAGGGEEQFF. DNA for the CDR3: TGTGCCAGCTCACCACCAGGACTAGCGGGTGGGGGCGAGGAGCAGTTCTTC.